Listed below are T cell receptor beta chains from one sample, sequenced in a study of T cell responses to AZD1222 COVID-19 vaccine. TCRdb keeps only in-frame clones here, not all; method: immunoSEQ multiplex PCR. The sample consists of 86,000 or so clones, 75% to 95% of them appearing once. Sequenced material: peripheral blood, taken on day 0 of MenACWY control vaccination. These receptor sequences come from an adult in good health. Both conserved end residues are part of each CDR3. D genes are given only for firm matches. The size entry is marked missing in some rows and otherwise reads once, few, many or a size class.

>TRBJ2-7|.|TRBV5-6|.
CASSLDGGPYEQYF
TGTGCCAGCAGCTTGGACGGGGGGCCCTACGAGCAGTACTTC
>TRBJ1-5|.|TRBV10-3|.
CAISEENQPQHF
TGTGCCATCAGCGAGGAGAATCAGCCCCAGCATTTT
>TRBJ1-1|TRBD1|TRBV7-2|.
CASSFLPGQGNTEAFF
TGTGCCAGCAGCTTCTTGCCAGGACAGGGTAACACTGAAGCTTTCTTT
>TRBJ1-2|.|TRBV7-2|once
CASSFRGRWSGYTF
TGTGCCAGCAGCTTTAGGGGCAGGTGGAGTGGCTACACCTTC
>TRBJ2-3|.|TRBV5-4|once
CASSHRGQYTDTQYF
TGTGCCAGCAGCCACCGGGGCCAGTACACAGATACGCAGTATTTT
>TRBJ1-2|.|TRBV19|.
CASNSRERGDYGYTF
TGTGCCAGTAACTCGAGGGAGAGGGGAGACTATGGCTACACCTTC
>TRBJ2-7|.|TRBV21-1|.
CASSISHRDAELWEQYF
TGTGCCAGCAGCATAAGCCACCGGGACGCCGAACTATGGGAGCAGTACTTC
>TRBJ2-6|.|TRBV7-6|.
CASSPISGANVLTF
TGTGCCAGCAGCCCCATCTCTGGGGCCAACGTCCTGACTTTC
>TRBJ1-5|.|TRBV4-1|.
CASSQEGSGPQHF
TGCGCCAGCAGCCAAGAGGGGAGCGGGCCCCAGCATTTT
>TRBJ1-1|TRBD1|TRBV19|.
CASSTDRDTEAFF
TGTGCCAGTAGTACGGACAGGGACACTGAAGCTTTCTTT
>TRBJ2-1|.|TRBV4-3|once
CASSQDKRLTGGNEQFF
TGCGCCAGCAGCCAAGATAAGAGGCTGACGGGTGGCAATGAGCAGTTCTTC
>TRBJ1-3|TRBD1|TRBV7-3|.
CASSPGQAGDTIYF
TGTGCCAGCAGCCCAGGACAGGCGGGAGACACCATATATTTT
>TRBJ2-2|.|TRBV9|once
CASSAGGLDTGELFF
TGTGCCAGCAGCGCCGGCGGATTAGACACCGGGGAGCTGTTTTTT
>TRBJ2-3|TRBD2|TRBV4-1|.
CASSHPRVVAGGRTDTQYF
TGCGCCAGCAGCCATCCCCGGGTGGTAGCGGGAGGGAGAACAGATACGCAGTATTTT
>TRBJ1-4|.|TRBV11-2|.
CASSLDEAGRREKLFF
TGTGCCAGCAGCTTAGATGAGGCAGGGAGGCGAGAAAAACTGTTTTTT
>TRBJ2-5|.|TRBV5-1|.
CASSLAEGHYQETQYF
TGCGCCAGCAGCTTGGCAGAGGGACACTACCAAGAGACCCAGTACTTC
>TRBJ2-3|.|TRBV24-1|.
CATSDLMRAGGDTQYF
TGTGCCACCAGTGATTTGATGAGGGCCGGGGGAGATACGCAGTATTTT
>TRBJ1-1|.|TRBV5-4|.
CASSLTGTEAFF
TGTGCCAGCAGCTTAACCGGGACAGAAGCTTTCTTT
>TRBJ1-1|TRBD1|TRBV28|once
CASSSLDRGPEAFF
TGTGCCAGCAGTTCTCTTGACAGGGGTCCTGAAGCTTTCTTT
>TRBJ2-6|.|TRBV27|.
CASSSPTGANVLTF
TGTGCCAGCAGTTCCCCAACTGGGGCCAACGTCCTGACTTTC
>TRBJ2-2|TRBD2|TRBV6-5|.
CASTLAGDTGELFF
TGTGCCAGCACCTTAGCGGGAGATACCGGGGAGCTGTTTTTT
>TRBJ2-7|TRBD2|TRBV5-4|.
CASSEKRGASYEQYF
TGTGCCAGCAGCGAGAAGCGGGGGGCTTCCTACGAGCAGTACTTC
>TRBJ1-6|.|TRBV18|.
CASSLGADSPLHF
TGTGCCAGCTCACTGGGGGCTGATTCACCCCTCCACTTT
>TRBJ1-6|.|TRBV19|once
CASSGMRESPLHF
TGTGCCAGTAGTGGGATGAGGGAATCACCCCTCCACTTT
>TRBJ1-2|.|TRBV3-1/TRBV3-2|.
CASSLAGGNYGYTF
TGTGCCAGCAGCCTCGCGGGGGGTAACTATGGCTACACCTTC
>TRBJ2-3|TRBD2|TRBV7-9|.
CASSSGTSGRGTDTQYF
TGTGCCAGCAGCTCAGGAACTAGCGGGAGAGGCACAGATACGCAGTATTTT
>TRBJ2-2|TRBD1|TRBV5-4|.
CASSWTGGTGELFF
TGTGCCAGCAGTTGGACAGGGGGCACCGGGGAGCTGTTTTTT
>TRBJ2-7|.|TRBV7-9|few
CASSLDGWEQYF
TGTGCCAGCAGCTTAGATGGATGGGAGCAGTACTTC
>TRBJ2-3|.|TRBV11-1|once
CASSLGGSGTQYF
TGTGCCAGCAGCTTAGGGGGATCGGGTACGCAGTATTTT
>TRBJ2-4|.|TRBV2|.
CASSEGRPNVSIQYF
TGTGCCAGCAGTGAGGGGCGGCCAAACGTAAGCATTCAGTACTTC
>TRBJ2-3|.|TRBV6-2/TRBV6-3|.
CASSLRTITDTQYF
TGTGCCAGCAGTCTGCGGACCATCACAGATACGCAGTATTTT
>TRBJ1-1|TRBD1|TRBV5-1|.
CAYKGGAGSENTEAFF
TGCGCCTATAAAGGGGGCGCAGGCTCTGAGAACACTGAAGCTTTCTTT
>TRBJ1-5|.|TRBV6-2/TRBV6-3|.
CASSYWKLSVGDMNQPQHF
TGTGCCAGCAGTTACTGGAAATTATCGGTGGGGGACATGAATCAGCCCCAGCATTTT
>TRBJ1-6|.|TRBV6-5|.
CASSYEARYSPLHF
TGTGCCAGCAGTTACGAGGCCAGATATTCACCCCTCCACTTT
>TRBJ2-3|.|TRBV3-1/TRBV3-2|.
CASSQDRISVMQYF
TGTGCCAGCAGCCAAGATCGAATTAGCGTAATGCAGTATTTT
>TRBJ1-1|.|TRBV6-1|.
CASSEAPSSLGGDTEAFF
TGTGCCAGCAGTGAAGCGCCTTCAAGTTTGGGGGGGGACACTGAAGCTTTCTTT
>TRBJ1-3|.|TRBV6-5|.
CASRLGGWDTIYF
TGTGCCTCCCGGCTTGGGGGCTGGGACACCATATATTTT
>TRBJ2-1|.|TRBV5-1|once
CASSSSGNEQFF
TGCGCCAGCAGCTCCAGCGGCAATGAGCAGTTCTTC